What follows are 17 T cell receptor beta chains derived from one specimen sequenced in a study of blood T cells in healthy people across ages. Through a sample-barcoded 5' primer and a J-beta primer mix, a second PCR was run for 7 to 11 cycles. TCRdb ran MiXCR on the 5' RACE reads and lists one entry per CDR3 protein. The sample holds 730,000 or so distinct CDR3 sequences, 40% to 45% seen once. The specimen sequenced was blood. The receptor source for this set is a man older than 75 in good health.

The table lists this clonotype with a few counts. This chain joins TRBV20-1 and TRBJ1-5; 7 positions agree with TRBD1. The CDR3 has 14 amino acids. V shed 3 bases, J shed 6 bases, and the junction held 8 bases outside the gene matches. Per germline, CDR1 DFQATT and CDR2 SNEGSKA (reference sequence). The CDR3 spells CSASPATGVQPQHF. The CDR3, as DNA: TGCAGTGCTAGTCCAGCTACAGGGGTTCAGCCCCAGCATTTT.

The chain is built from TRBV28 and TRBJ1-1; 7 nucleotides agree with TRBD1. The CDR3 consists of 15 residues. After removal of 5 bases from V and 4 bases from J, the junction contained 10 bases not matched to a gene. Germline V CDR1 and CDR2: MDHEN, SYDVKM. CDR3 sequence: CASSPPGQDFTEAFF. The CDR3 nucleotides are TGTGCCAGCAGTCCCCCCGGACAGGACTTCACTGAAGCTTTCTTT.

This clonotype has just a few counts. The chain employs TRBV6-5 and TRBJ2-5; 7 nucleotides match TRBD2. V was clipped by 2 bases and J by 5 bases; unmatched bases: 11. The CDR3 has 16 amino acids. The V gene's germline CDR1 is MNHEY and CDR2 SVGAGI. DNA for the CDR3: TGTGCCAGCAGTTACGAAAGGGGAGGGCCCTCGGAGACCCAGTACTTC. Its protein is CASSYERGGPSETQYF.

This chain uses TRBV7-9 with TRBJ2-3, with 9 nucleotides matching TRBD1. The J segment lost 2 bases and the V segment lost 5 bases, leaving 5 bases of the junction unmatched. The CDR3 extends over 15 amino acids. Per germline, CDR1 SEHNR and CDR2 FQNEAQ (reference sequence). The CDR3 spells CASSAGQGITDTQYF. In nucleotides, the CDR3 is TGTGCCAGCAGCGCCGGACAGGGGATCACAGATACGCAGTATTTT.

In this sample, this clonotype turned up a few times. J is TRBJ2-7 and V is TRBV9; 9 bases match TRBD2. The J segment lost 2 bases and the V segment lost 4 bases, leaving 19 bases of the junction unmatched. This CDR3 is 19 amino acids long. Germline V lookup: CDR1 SGDLS, CDR2 YYNGEE. The CDR3 DNA follows: TGTGCCAGCAGCCTAAACACGGGACTAGCTTTGTCCTCTCCCTACGAGCAGTACTTC. Translated: CASSLNTGLALSSPYEQYF. The variable domain in full, with the rest retrieved from reference TRBV9 and TRBJ2-7, is DSGVTQTPKHLITATGQRVTLRCSPRSGDLSVYWYQQSLDQGLQFLIQYYNGEERAKGNILERFSAQQFPDLHSELNLSSLELGDSALYFCASSLNTGLALSSPYEQYFGPGTRLTVT.

J is TRBJ2-5 and V is TRBV7-3, with D possibly TRBD2 on 6 matching bases. The CDR3 consists of 14 residues. CDR1 and CDR2 from the germline V gene are SGHTA and FQGTGA. V gave up 2 bases and J gave up 4 bases, with 11 bases separating them. CDR3 sequence (DNA): TGTGCCAGCAGCTTAGGAGGGTCGATAGAGACCCAGTACTTC. It specifies CASSLGGSIETQYF. Drawing the rest from reference TRBV7-3 and TRBJ2-5, the complete variable domain is GAGVSQTPSNKVTEKGKYVELRCDPISGHTALYWYRQSLGQGPEFLIYFQGTGAADDSGLPNDRFFAVRPEGSVSTLKIQRTERGDSAVYLCASSLGGSIETQYFGPGTRLLVL.

This clonotype was seen just once. V gene TRBV15 combines with J gene TRBJ2-7; D is unclear. There are 16 residues in the CDR3. Trimming cost V 0 bases and J 4 bases, with 16 bases left between them. Germline CDR1 is LNHNV and CDR2 is YYDKDF (reference sequence). DNA of the CDR3: TGTGCCACCAGCAGAGATCGTCAGACTCCTCCGTACGAGCAGTACTTC. Encoded protein: CATSRDRQTPPYEQYF.

This clonotype was observed a few times. This sequence joins TRBV21-1 and TRBJ2-5. TRBV21-1 is described as a pseudogene. The CDR3 has 15 amino acids. CDR3 region: CASSIAGFCQETQYF. The DNA for the CDR3 is TGTGCCAGCAGCATAGCGGGTTTCTGCCAAGAGACCCAGTACTTC.

The rearrangement joins TRBV12-3 or TRBV12-4 to TRBJ2-1, with a weak D call TRBD2 (6 bases). The V end lost 3 bases, the J end lost 8 bases, and 14 bases lay between the germline ends. This CDR3 comprises 14 residues. The CDR3 DNA follows: TGTGCCAGCAGTTTTCGGGGGAAAGGCCATGAGCAGTTCTTC. It encodes CASSFRGKGHEQFF.

The V and J genes are TRBV6-5 and TRBJ1-2; 7 bases line up with TRBD1. The CDR3 runs 16 residues. Trimming took 8 bases from V and 4 from J; bases not matched to a gene: 16. The germline V gene has CDR1 MNHEY and CDR2 SVGAGI. CDR3: CASGFNNRGELYGYTF. Here the CDR3 DNA reads TGTGCCAGCGGGTTCAATAACAGGGGTGAACTCTATGGCTACACCTTC.

The V gene is TRBV18, the J gene TRBJ2-1, with 9 nucleotides matching TRBD1. CDR3 length: 14 amino acids. CDR1 is KGHSH and CDR2 is LQKENI in the germline V gene. With V trimmed by 8 bases and J by 7 bases, 9 bases remained unmatched. The CDR3 region has the DNA TGTGCCAGCCACCGGGACAGGGATAGGAATGAGCAGTTCTTC. Translated: CASHRDRDRNEQFF.

V gene TRBV4-1 combines with J gene TRBJ2-7; D not certain. The J call is in doubt because the DNA end fits TRBJ2-5 better. Germline assignment: CDR1 MGHRA and CDR2 YSYEKL. CDR3 length: 13 residues. The CDR3 sequence: CASSQAELETQYF. The CDR3 nucleotides are TGCGCCAGCAGCCAAGCGGAGTTGGAGACCCAGTACTTC.

The chain couples TRBV4-3 to TRBJ2-7; the D gene is possibly TRBD2 (6 bases). The germline gives CDR1 LGHNA, CDR2 YSLEER. V lost 4 bases and J 7 bases, leaving 14 bases between the germline ends. The CDR3 extends over 13 amino acids. The CDR3 sequence is CASSRLVSDEQYF. CDR3 DNA: TGCGCCAGCAGCCGACTAGTCAGCGATGAGCAGTACTTC.

The chain uses TRBV20-1 and TRBJ2-3; a weak D match, TRBD2 (6 bases). There are 13 residues in the CDR3. CDR1 and CDR2 (germline): DFQATT, SNEGSKA (reference sequence). V was clipped by 0 bases and J by 7 bases, with 11 bases between them. The CDR3 DNA follows: TGCAGTGCTAGAGACACGGGAGACCATACGCAGTATTTT. Amino acids: CSARDTGDHTQYF.

The chain links TRBV6-2 or TRBV6-3 to TRBJ2-7; D ambiguous. In germline, CDR1 is MNHEY, CDR2 SVGEGT. The CDR3 is 17 residues long. Trimming pared 0 bases from V and 1 base from J, leaving 16 bases between. DNA of the CDR3: TGTGCCAGCAGTTACTCACGTGGTGGGATAGGGTCCTACGAGCAGTACTTC. Translation: CASSYSRGGIGSYEQYF.

This chain joins TRBV5-1 and TRBJ2-5; the match to TRBD1 covers 7 bases. With 3 bases clipped from V and 5 bases from J, the junction kept 10 bases outside the gene matches. This CDR3 region has 15 residues. Germline V gene data show CDR1 as SGHRS and CDR2 as YFSETQ. The CDR3 nucleotides are TGCGCCAGCAGCTGGGGATTAGGGGGCGCGGAGACCCAGTACTTC. Protein sequence: CASSWGLGGAETQYF.

This clonotype was seen more than once but under ten times. The rearrangement uses TRBV5-1 and TRBJ2-3; TRBD2 aligns across 7 bases. The CDR3 is 16 residues long. J was trimmed by 2 bases and V by 7 bases; bases with no gene match: 13. Germline CDR1 reads SGHRS; CDR2 reads YFSETQ. CDR3 residues: CASASGVQRVTDTQYF. CDR3 nucleotide sequence: TGCGCCAGCGCCAGCGGGGTCCAGAGGGTCACAGATACGCAGTATTTT.